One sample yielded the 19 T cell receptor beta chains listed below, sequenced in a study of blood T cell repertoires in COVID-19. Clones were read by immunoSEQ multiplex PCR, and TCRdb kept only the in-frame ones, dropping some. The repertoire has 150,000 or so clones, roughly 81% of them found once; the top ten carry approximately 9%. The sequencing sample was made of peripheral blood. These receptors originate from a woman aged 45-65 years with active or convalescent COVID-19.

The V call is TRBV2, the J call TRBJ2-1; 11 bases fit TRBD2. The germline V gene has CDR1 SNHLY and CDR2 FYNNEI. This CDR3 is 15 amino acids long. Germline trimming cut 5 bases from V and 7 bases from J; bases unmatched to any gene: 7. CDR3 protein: CASSNSGGAGNEQFF. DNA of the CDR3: TGTGCCAGCAGTAATAGCGGGGGGGCAGGAAATGAGCAGTTCTTC.

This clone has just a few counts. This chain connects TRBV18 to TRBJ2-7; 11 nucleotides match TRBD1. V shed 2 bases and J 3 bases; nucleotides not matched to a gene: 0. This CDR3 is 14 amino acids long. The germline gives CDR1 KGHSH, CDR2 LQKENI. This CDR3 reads CASSPGTGGYEQYF. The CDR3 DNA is TGTGCCAGCTCACCAGGGACAGGGGGCTACGAGCAGTACTTC. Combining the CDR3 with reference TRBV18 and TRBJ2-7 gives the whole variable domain NAGVMQNPRHLVRRRGQEARLRCSPMKGHSHVYWYRQLPEEGLKFMVYLQKENIIDESGMPKERFSAEFPKEGPSILRIQQVVRGDSAAYFCASSPGTGGYEQYFGPGTRLTVT.

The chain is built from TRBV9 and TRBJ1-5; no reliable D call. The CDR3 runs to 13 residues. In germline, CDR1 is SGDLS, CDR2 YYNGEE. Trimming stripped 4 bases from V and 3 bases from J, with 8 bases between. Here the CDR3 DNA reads TGTGCCAGCAGCCGACGGGACAATCAGCCCCAGCATTTT. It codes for CASSRRDNQPQHF.

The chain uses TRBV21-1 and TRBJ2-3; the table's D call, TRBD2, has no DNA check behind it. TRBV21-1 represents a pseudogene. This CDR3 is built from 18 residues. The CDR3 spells CASRGGIRSAYSTDTQYF. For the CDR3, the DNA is TGTGCCAGCAGGGGCGGGATAAGGTCAGCGTATAGCACAGATACGCAGTATTTT.

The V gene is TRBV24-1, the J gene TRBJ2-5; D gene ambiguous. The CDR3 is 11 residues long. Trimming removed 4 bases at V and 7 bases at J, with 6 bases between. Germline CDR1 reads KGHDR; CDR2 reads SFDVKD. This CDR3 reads CATSDYGTQYF. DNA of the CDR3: TGTGCCACCAGTGACTACGGGACCCAGTACTTC.

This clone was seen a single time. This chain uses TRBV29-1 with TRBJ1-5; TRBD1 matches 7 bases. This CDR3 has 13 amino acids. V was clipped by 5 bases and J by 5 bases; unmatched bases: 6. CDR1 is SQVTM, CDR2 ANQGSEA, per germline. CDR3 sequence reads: CSVKQGKDQPQHF. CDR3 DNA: TGCAGCGTTAAACAGGGGAAGGATCAGCCCCAGCATTTT.

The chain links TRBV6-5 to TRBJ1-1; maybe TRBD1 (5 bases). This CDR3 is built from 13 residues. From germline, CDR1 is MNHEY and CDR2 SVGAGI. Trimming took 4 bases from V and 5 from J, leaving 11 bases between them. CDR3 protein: CASSLSRATEAFF. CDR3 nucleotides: TGTGCCAGCAGTTTAAGCAGGGCGACTGAAGCTTTCTTT.

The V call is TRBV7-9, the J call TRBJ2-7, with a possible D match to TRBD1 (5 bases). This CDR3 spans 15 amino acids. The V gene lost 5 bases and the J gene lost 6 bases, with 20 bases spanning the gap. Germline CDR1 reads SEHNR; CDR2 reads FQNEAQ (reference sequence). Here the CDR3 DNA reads TGTGCCAGCAGCATAGACACAGGTGGCCGCCGCGAGCAGTACTTC. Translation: CASSIDTGGRREQYF.

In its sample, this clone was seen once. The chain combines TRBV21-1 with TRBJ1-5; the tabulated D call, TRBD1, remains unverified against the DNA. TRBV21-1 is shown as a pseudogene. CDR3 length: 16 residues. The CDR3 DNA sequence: TGTGCCAGCAGCAAGAGGGGGAGCAATAGCAATCAGCCCCAGCATTTT. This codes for CASSKRGSNSNQPQHF.

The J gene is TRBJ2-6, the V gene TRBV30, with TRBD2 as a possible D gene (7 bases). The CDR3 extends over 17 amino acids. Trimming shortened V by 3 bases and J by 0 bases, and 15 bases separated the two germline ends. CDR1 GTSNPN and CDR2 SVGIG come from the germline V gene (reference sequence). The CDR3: CAWRGGGAGSGANVLTF. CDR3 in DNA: TGTGCCTGGAGAGGTGGGGGGGCTGGCTCTGGGGCCAACGTCCTGACTTTC.

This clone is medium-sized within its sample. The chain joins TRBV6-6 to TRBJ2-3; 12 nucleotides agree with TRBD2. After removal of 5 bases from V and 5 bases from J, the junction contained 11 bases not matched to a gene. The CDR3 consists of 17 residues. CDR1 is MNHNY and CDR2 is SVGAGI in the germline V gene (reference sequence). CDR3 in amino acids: CASSPSQLAGGRDTQYF. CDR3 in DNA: TGTGCCAGCAGTCCCTCACAACTAGCGGGAGGTAGAGATACGCAGTATTTT.

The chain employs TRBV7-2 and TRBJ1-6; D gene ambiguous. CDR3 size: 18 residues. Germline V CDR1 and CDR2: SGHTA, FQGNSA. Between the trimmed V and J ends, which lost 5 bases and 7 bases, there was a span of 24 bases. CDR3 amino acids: CASSPRVGRARANSPLHF. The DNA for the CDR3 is TGTGCCAGCAGCCCCCGCGTGGGTAGGGCGAGGGCGAATTCACCCCTCCACTTT.

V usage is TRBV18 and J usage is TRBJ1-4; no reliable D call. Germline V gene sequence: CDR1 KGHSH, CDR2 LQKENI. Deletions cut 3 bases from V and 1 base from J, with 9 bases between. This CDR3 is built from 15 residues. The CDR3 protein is CASSPEDGTNEKLFF. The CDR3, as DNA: TGTGCCAGCTCACCGGAGGACGGAACTAATGAAAAACTGTTTTTT.

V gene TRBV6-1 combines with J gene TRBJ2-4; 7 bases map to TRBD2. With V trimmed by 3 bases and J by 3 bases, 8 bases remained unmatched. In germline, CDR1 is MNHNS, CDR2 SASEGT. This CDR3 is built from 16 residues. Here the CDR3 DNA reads TGTGCCAGCAGTGAGGGCCGGGGGGATGGCAAAAACATTCAGTACTTC. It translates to CASSEGRGDGKNIQYF.

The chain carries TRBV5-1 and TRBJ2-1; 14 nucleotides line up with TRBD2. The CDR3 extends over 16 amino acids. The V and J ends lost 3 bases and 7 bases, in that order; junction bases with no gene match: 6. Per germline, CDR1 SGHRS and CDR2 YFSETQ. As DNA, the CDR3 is TGCGCCAGCAGCTCGGGGACTAGCGGGAGCCGGAATGAGCAGTTCTTC. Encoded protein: CASSSGTSGSRNEQFF.

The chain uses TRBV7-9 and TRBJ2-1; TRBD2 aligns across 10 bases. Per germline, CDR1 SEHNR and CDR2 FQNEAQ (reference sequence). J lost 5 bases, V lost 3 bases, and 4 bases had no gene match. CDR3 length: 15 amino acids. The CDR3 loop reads CASSFLAGVDNEQFF. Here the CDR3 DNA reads TGTGCCAGCAGCTTTCTAGCGGGGGTAGACAATGAGCAGTTCTTC.

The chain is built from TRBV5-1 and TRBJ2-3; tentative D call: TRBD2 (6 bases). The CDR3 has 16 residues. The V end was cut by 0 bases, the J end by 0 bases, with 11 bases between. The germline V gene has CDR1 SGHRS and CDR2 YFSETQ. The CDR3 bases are TGCGCCAGCAGCTTGGACGGCGGGGACAGCACAGATACGCAGTATTTT. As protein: CASSLDGGDSTDTQYF.

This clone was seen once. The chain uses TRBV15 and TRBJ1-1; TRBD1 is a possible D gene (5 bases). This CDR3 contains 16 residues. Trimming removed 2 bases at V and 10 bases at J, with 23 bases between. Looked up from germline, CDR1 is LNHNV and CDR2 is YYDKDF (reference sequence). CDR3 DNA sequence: TGTGCCACCAGCAGAAAGCCCCCCCTAGGGGTGGGGGGAGCTTTCTTT. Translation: CATSRKPPLGVGGAFF.

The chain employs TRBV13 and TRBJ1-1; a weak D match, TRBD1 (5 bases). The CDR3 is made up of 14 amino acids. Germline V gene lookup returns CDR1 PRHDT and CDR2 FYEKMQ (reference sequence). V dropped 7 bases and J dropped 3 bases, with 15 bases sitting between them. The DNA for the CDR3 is TGTGCCAGCATCCCCCAGGGAAAGGACACTGAAGCTTTCTTT. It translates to CASIPQGKDTEAFF.